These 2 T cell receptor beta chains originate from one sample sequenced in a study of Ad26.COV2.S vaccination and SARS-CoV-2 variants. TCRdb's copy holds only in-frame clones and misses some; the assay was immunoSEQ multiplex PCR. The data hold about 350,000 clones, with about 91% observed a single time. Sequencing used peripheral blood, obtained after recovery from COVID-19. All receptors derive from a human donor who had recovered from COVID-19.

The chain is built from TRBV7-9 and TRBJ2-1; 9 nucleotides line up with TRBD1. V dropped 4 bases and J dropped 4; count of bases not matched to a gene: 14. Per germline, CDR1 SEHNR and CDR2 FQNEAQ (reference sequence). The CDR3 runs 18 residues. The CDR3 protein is CASSSSYRDRETYNEQFF. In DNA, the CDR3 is TGTGCCAGCAGCTCCTCTTACCGGGACAGGGAGACATACAATGAGCAGTTCTTC.

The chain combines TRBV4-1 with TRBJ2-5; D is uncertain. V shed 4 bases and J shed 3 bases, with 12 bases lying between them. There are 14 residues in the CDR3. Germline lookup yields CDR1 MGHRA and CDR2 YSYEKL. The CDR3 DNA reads TGCGCCAGCAGCCTGGTTCAATATGAAGAGACCCAGTACTTC. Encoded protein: CASSLVQYEETQYF.